This T cell receptor (beta chain) was documented in a study of regulatory T cells in long-lasting Graves disease. Study overall: To qualify as persistent, Graves' disease required over 5 years of antithyroid drugs with positive TSH receptor antibodies.

This CDR3 comprises 14 residues. Germline CDR1 is MDHEN and CDR2 is SYDVKM. The V and J ends lost 5 bases and 3 bases respectively, with 10 bases between them. General study findings and limits: In persistent patients, shared public clonotypes (about 2,800) outnumbered those in new patients (roughly 1,000). Persistent disease showed a preference for TRBV28, TRBJ1-2 and TRBJ2-5.

Time point: persistent/refractory GD, antithyroid drugs over 5 years with positive TRAb. Following extraction of RNA from PBMCs, that RNA was used to make the TCR library. Peripheral blood, Nine milliliters per patient, was collected in EDTA tubes. Building the TCR beta libraries relied on iRepertoire HTBI primers, and CDR3 regions underwent Arm-PCR. One entry per CDR3 protein, called by TCRdb with MiXCR from the multiplex PCR reads. This sample has 400,000 to 500,000 distinct CDR3 sequences, with less than 25% found just once. This clonotype was counted ten times or more. Its cognate antigen is unknown.

The source is a female donor with Graves disease. The sequenced sample was peripheral blood mononuclear cells (PBMCs), obtained when the disease was refractory, from a patient treated with antithyroid drugs. The chain uses TRBV28 and TRBJ1-4, with D hard to call. CDR3 nucleotides: TGTGCCAGCAGTGGCACAAGGCCTAATGAAAAACTGTTTTTT. Encoded protein: CASSGTRPNEKLFF. Filled out from reference TRBV28 and TRBJ1-4, the complete variable domain reads DVKVTQSSRYLVKRTGEKVFLECVQDMDHENMFWYRQDPGLGLRLIYFSYDVKMKEKGDIPEGYSVSREKKERFSLILESASTNQTSMYLCASSGTRPNEKLFFGSGTQLSVL.